The clone carrying this TCR beta chain showed up many times. This specimen belongs to a study of read filtering for tumor transcriptome and immune sequencing. This library used roughly 400 ng RNA and molecular barcoded adaptors spanning alpha/delta and beta/gamma chains. TCRdb re-derived calls from the reads in MiXCR, one entry per CDR3 protein. The sample contains approximately 150,000 distinct CDR3 sequences, over 10% of which appear only once. The junction had 0 bases not matched to a gene; V was cut back by 1 base and J by 1 base. The CDR3 runs 14 residues. Per the germline V gene, CDR1 is LNHDA and CDR2 is SQIVND (reference sequence).

Specimen: a population of CD138-negative cells sorted from bone marrow. This sequence joins TRBV19 and TRBJ1-1, with 7 bases aligning to TRBD1. This TCR was recovered from a donor aged 40 or older with multiple myeloma. The CDR3 DNA sequence: TGTGCCAGTAGTATAGGACAGGGGAACACTGAAGCTTTCTTT. Translation: CASSIGQGNTEAFF.